These 15 T cell receptor beta chains originate from one sample sequenced in a study of cytomegalovirus exposure and HLA in healthy donors. PCR was performed using 60 Vbeta and 13 Jbeta primers. Measured with immunoSEQ multiplex PCR; TCRdb has only the in-frame clones, and not every one. The sample contains about 190,000 clones, more than 65% of which appear only once. The sample was PBMCs. The receptors shown here come from a young woman in good health and CMV-seropositive.

This chain uses TRBV28 with TRBJ1-5; 11 bases map to TRBD1. The CDR3 is 18 residues long. Unmatched junction bases numbered 10, after V lost 6 bases and J lost 0 bases. Germline V gives CDR1 MDHEN, CDR2 SYDVKM. Written as DNA, the CDR3 is TGTGCCAGCAGCAGAGGGACAGGGGGAAACCTTAGCAATCAGCCCCAGCATTTT. The encoded protein is CASSRGTGGNLSNQPQHF.

This clone came up once. J is TRBJ2-7 and V is TRBV29-1; D unclear. V was clipped by 5 bases and J by 3 bases, with 11 bases between them. Germline V gives CDR1 SQVTM, CDR2 ANQGSEA. The CDR3 consists of 12 residues. CDR3 nucleotides: TGCAGCGTTATCAGCCCGGGCTACGAGCAGTACTTC. Translation: CSVISPGYEQYF.

V usage is TRBV7-9 and J usage is TRBJ2-2; 11 bases align to TRBD2. Losses at the gene ends were 3 bases for V and 5 bases for J; bases not matched to a gene: 5. Per the germline V gene, CDR1 is SEHNR and CDR2 is FQNEAQ (reference sequence). The CDR3 has 16 residues. CDR3: CASSFGLAGGTGELFF. The CDR3 DNA reads TGTGCCAGCAGCTTCGGGCTAGCGGGAGGAACCGGGGAGCTGTTTTTT.

This rearrangement joins TRBV10-2 to TRBJ1-2; D possibly corresponds to TRBD1 (5 bases). Germline lookup yields CDR1 WSHSY and CDR2 SAAADI. This CDR3 region has 13 residues. The V gene lost 4 bases and the J gene lost 4 bases, with 10 bases spanning the gap. CDR3 region: CASSATEIYGYTF. The CDR3 nucleotides read TGCGCCAGCAGTGCGACAGAAATCTATGGCTACACCTTC.

The chain links TRBV2 to TRBJ2-3; 9 nucleotides line up with TRBD2. The germline V gene encodes CDR1 SNHLY and CDR2 FYNNEI. The V gene end was trimmed by 3 bases and the J gene end by 5 bases; junction bases not matched to a gene: 3. CDR3 length equals 14 residues. DNA for the CDR3: TGTGCCAGCAGTGAGCCACTAGCGGGAGATACGCAGTATTTT. Amino acids: CASSEPLAGDTQYF.

The V gene is TRBV4-1, the J gene TRBJ2-5; tentatively, D is TRBD2 (6 bases). The assigned J gene may be wrong: the sequence end matches TRBJ2-7 better. This CDR3 region has 16 residues. Germline CDR1 and CDR2: MGHRA and YSYEKL. The CDR3 spells CASSPRPGGADYEQYF. The CDR3 DNA reads TGCGCCAGCAGCCCCCGCCCTGGAGGGGCTGACTACGAGCAGTACTTC.

This chain connects TRBV28 to TRBJ2-7, with 12 bases matching TRBD1. The CDR3 is 16 amino acids. Germline V gene lookup returns CDR1 MDHEN and CDR2 SYDVKM. With V trimmed by 2 bases and J by 3 bases, 5 bases remained unmatched. The CDR3 region has the DNA TGTGCCAGCAGTTTAGCCGGGACAGGGGGCTTCTACGAGCAGTACTTC. It encodes CASSLAGTGGFYEQYF.

This chain uses TRBV7-9 with TRBJ2-3; 7 nucleotides line up with TRBD2. J was trimmed by 3 bases and V by 5 bases; bases with no gene match: 8. The CDR3 runs to 15 residues. Looked up from germline, CDR1 is SEHNR and CDR2 is FQNEAQ (reference sequence). The CDR3 spells CASSARSGGTDTQYF. CDR3 DNA sequence: TGTGCCAGCAGCGCTAGGTCCGGGGGGACAGATACGCAGTATTTT.

V gene TRBV29-1 combines with J gene TRBJ2-1; 8 nucleotides match TRBD2. Per the germline V gene, CDR1 is SQVTM and CDR2 is ANQGSEA. V shed 7 bases, J shed 9 bases, and the junction held 11 bases outside the gene matches. The length of the CDR3 is 13 residues. CDR3 sequence reads: CSAREGQVGEQFF. DNA of the CDR3: TGCAGCGCCCGGGAGGGCCAAGTAGGTGAGCAGTTCTTC.

The genes are TRBV19 and TRBJ2-2; D is unclear. Per the germline V gene, CDR1 is LNHDA and CDR2 is SQIVND (reference sequence). The CDR3 loop spans 15 amino acids. V was trimmed by 8 bases and J by 0 bases, leaving 13 bases between them. The CDR3 protein is CASHPGSSNTGELFF. CDR3 DNA sequence: TGTGCCAGTCACCCAGGTAGTTCGAACACCGGGGAGCTGTTTTTT.

The genes are TRBV13 and TRBJ2-7; 10 bases are a match to TRBD1. CDR1 PRHDT and CDR2 FYEKMQ come from the germline V gene (reference sequence). V shed 5 bases, J shed 4 bases, and the junction held 5 bases outside the gene matches. This CDR3 has 14 residues. For the CDR3, the DNA is TGTGCCAGCAGCACCGGGACAGGGGTATACGAGCAGTACTTC. This codes for CASSTGTGVYEQYF.

The chain employs TRBV11-2 and TRBJ2-1; 9 bases fit TRBD2. V trimming: 7 bases; J trimming: 10 bases; junction bases outside the gene matches: 11. Looked up from germline, CDR1 is SGHAT and CDR2 is FQNNGV. The length of the CDR3 is 14 residues. CDR3 protein: CASKLTAGGGEQFF. The CDR3 region has the DNA TGTGCCAGCAAACTGACAGCGGGAGGAGGGGAGCAGTTCTTC. Full variable domain (remainder filled in from reference TRBV11-2 and TRBJ2-1): EAGVAQSPRYKIIEKRQSVAFWCNPISGHATLYWYQQILGQGPKLLIQFQNNGVVDDSQLPKDRFSAERLKGVDSTLKIQPAKLEDSAVYLCASKLTAGGGEQFFGPGTRLTVL.

The table lists this clone with a count of one. This chain links TRBV28 with TRBJ2-3, with 7 positions matching TRBD1. Trimming took 2 bases from V and 3 from J; bases not matched to a gene: 8. The germline gives CDR1 MDHEN, CDR2 SYDVKM. CDR3 length: 16 residues. The CDR3 spells CASSLRSQGETDTQYF. The CDR3 DNA sequence: TGTGCCAGCAGTTTAAGGAGTCAGGGGGAAACAGATACGCAGTATTTT.

The genes are TRBV27 and TRBJ2-1; TRBD1 matches at 9 bases. Trimming removed 6 bases from V and 9 bases from J; junction bases left unmatched: 6. The CDR3 is made up of 13 amino acids. Germline CDR1 MNHEY, CDR2 SMNVEV (reference sequence). The CDR3 is CASRQGASSEQFF. CDR3 DNA sequence: TGTGCCAGCAGACAGGGGGCGTCGAGTGAGCAGTTCTTC.

V and J are TRBV4-1 and TRBJ2-7, with TRBD2 matching over 8 bases. The CDR3 spans 16 residues. CDR1 is MGHRA and CDR2 is YSYEKL in the germline V gene. The J segment lost 0 bases and the V segment lost 1 base, leaving 5 bases of the junction unmatched. The CDR3 region has the DNA TGCGCCAGCAGCCAAGGAAGCGGGAGAACCTCCTACGAGCAGTACTTC. This codes for CASSQGSGRTSYEQYF.